What follows describes a single TCR beta chain. The sample is drawn from a study of blood T cell repertoires in COVID-19. The table came from immunoSEQ multiplex PCR; TCRdb's copy has only in-frame clones and leaves some out. The data show some 70,000 clones, 75% to 90% seen once. The sequenced sample consisted of peripheral blood. The TCR comes from a man in his forties or fifties with COVID-19, enrolled during active disease.

CDR3 sequence (DNA): TGCGCCAGCAGTGAGTCGTCAGGGCAGGGGATTGACACTGAAGCTTTCTTT. Residues: CASSESSGQGIDTEAFF. V usage is TRBV10-2 and J usage is TRBJ1-1; the D gene is possibly TRBD1 (6 bases). V lost 0 bases, J lost 3 bases, and 17 bases lay in between. Germline assignment: CDR1 WSHSY and CDR2 SAAADI. This CDR3 is 17 amino acids long.